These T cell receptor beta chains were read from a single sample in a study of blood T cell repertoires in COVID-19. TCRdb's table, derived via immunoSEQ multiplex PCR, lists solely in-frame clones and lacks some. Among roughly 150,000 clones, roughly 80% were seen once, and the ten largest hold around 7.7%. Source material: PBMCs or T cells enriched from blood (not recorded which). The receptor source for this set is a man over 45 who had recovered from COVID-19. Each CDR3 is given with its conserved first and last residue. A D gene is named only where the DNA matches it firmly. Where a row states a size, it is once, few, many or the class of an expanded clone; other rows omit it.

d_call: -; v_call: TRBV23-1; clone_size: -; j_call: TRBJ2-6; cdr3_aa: CASSQWQGIYSSGANVLTF; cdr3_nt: TGCGCCAGCAGTCAATGGCAGGGGATCTATTCCTCTGGGGCCAACGTCCTGACTTTC
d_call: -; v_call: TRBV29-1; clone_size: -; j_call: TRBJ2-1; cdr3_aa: CSVEQGLVDEQFF; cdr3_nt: TGCAGCGTTGAACAGGGATTGGTCGATGAGCAGTTCTTC
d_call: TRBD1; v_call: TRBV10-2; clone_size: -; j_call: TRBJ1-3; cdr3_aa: CASSDGTVGGNTIYF; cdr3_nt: TGCGCCAGCAGTGACGGGACAGTTGGAGGCAACACCATATATTTT
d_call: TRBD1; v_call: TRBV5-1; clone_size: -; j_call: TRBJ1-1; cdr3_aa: CASSLSGTGVGSTEAFF; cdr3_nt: TGCGCCAGCAGCTTGAGTGGGACAGGGGTCGGGAGCACTGAAGCTTTCTTT
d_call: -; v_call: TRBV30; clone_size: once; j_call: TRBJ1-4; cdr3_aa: CAWRGGHEKLFF; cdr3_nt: TGTGCCTGGCGGGGGGGGCATGAAAAACTGTTTTTT
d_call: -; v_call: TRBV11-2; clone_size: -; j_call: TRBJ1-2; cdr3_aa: CASSLDGFTYGYTF; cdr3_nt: TGTGCCAGCAGCTTAGACGGGTTTACCTATGGCTACACCTTC
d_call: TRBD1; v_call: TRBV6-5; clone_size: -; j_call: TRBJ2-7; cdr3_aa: CASSGTVSYEQYF; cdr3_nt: TGTGCCAGCAGCGGGACAGTCTCCTACGAGCAGTACTTC
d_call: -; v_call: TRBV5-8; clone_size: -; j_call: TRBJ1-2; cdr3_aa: CASSLGTRANYGYTF; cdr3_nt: TGTGCCAGCAGCCTAGGGACAAGAGCTAACTATGGCTACACCTTC
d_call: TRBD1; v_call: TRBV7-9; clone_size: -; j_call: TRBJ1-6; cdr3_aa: CASSLGQGNNSPLHF; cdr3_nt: TGTGCCAGCAGCTTAGGACAGGGCAATAATTCACCCCTCCACTTT
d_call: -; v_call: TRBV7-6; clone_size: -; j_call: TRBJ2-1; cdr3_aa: CASSLATSYEQFF; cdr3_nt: TGTGCCAGCAGCTTAGCGACTTCTTATGAGCAGTTCTTC
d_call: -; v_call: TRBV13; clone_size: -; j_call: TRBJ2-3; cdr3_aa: CASRGPDTDTQYF; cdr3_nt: TGTGCCAGCAGGGGGCCAGACACAGATACGCAGTATTTT
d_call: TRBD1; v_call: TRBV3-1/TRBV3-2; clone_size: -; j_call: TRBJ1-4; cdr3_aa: CASSQVKGALEKLFF; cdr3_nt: TGTGCCAGCAGCCAAGTGAAGGGGGCCCTTGAAAAACTGTTTTTT
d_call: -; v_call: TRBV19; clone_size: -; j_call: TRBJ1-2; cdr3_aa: CASSIDSYYGYTF; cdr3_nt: TGTGCCAGTAGTATCGACAGTTACTATGGCTACACCTTC
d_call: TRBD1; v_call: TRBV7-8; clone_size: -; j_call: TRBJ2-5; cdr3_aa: CASREGTVQETQYF; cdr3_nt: TGTGCCAGCAGGGAAGGGACAGTCCAAGAGACCCAGTACTTC
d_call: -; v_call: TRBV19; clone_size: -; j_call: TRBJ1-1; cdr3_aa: CASSIQGNTEAFF; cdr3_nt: TGTGCCAGTAGTATACAGGGAAACACTGAAGCTTTCTTT
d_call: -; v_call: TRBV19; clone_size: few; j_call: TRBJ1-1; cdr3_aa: CASSIVRRNTEAFF; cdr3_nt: TGTGCCAGTAGTATAGTACGGAGGAACACTGAAGCTTTCTTT
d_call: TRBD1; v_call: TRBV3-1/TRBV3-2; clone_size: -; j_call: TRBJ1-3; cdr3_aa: CASSQDRTGKGNTIYF; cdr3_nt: TGTGCCAGCAGCCAAGATAGGACAGGGAAAGGAAACACCATATATTTT
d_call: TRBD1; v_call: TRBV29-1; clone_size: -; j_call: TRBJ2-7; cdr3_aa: CSVDGDREVGEQYF; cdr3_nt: TGCAGCGTTGATGGGGACAGGGAGGTTGGCGAGCAGTACTTC
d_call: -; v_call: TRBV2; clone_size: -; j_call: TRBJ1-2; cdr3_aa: CASSERWGGYGYTF; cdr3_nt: TGTGCCAGCAGTGAACGGTGGGGGGGCTATGGCTACACCTTC
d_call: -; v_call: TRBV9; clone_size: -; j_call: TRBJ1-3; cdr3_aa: CASSVVPVPGNTIYF; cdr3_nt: TGTGCCAGCAGCGTAGTCCCCGTTCCAGGGAACACCATATATTTT
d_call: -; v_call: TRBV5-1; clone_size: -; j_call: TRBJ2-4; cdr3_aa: CASSLAPRERAKNIQYF; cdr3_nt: TGCGCCAGCAGCTTGGCCCCCCGGGAGAGAGCCAAAAACATTCAGTACTTC
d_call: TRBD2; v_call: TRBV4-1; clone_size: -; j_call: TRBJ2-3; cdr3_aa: CASSPRTSGVDTQYF; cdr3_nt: TGCGCCAGCAGCCCCCGGACTAGCGGGGTCGATACGCAGTATTTT
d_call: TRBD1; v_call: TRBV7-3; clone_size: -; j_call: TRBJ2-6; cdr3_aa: CASSLTGQGLGGANVLTF; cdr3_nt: TGTGCCAGCAGCTTGACGGGACAGGGGTTAGGCGGGGCCAACGTCCTGACTTTC
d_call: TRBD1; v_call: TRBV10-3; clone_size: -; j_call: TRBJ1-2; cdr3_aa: CAISESARTGDGYTF; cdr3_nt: TGTGCCATCAGTGAGTCGGCGAGGACAGGGGATGGCTACACCTTC